Here is one T cell receptor (beta chain) with its context. V lost 0 bases and J lost 4, with 13 bases in between. This CDR3 contains 15 residues. Looked up from germline, CDR1 is SGDLS and CDR2 is YYNGEE. None of the patients had undergone any treatment ahead of thyroid surgery. This specimen belongs to a study of metastatic and nonmetastatic thyroid tumors. TCRdb re-called the PCR reads via MiXCR. The table lists roughly 81,000 clones, around 7.8% of them singletons. The clonotype comes from a female donor with papillary thyroid cancer or a benign thyroid nodule (not recorded which). Some clones in this sample may be carry-over from other donors' samples. This chain links TRBV9 with TRBJ1-2; D unclear. The sample comprised blood. The CDR3: CASSVEVGPIYGYTF. The CDR3 DNA follows: TGTGCCAGCAGCGTAGAAGTAGGCCCCATCTATGGCTACACCTTC.